This TCR beta chain was sequenced during a study of blood T cell repertoires in COVID-19. Looking at the study overall: Sources were T cells, B-cell-depleted T cells, or PBMCs; the material itself was cDNA or gDNA.

Germline values: CDR1 MNHEY, CDR2 SVGAGI. The V end lost 8 bases, the J end lost 2 bases, and 12 bases lay between the germline ends. The CDR3 sequence is 13 residues long. Original methodology: Amplification with reference gene primers provided the estimates of nucleated cell counts. The table came from immunoSEQ multiplex PCR; TCRdb's copy has only in-frame clones and leaves some out. From that table come the V and J calls and clone size; the DNA was used to work out D and trimming. Of roughly 200,000 clones listed, about 87% are singletons. The sequence was obtained from a woman in her twenties or thirties with acute or convalescent COVID-19. The J gene is TRBJ2-5, the V gene TRBV6-5, with D maybe TRBD1 (6 bases). Specimen: peripheral blood. CDR3 nucleotide sequence: TGTGCCAGCGGGACACTCGTACAAGAGACCCAGTACTTC. Encoded protein: CASGTLVQETQYF.